The present entry profiles one T cell receptor beta chain with its context. The target antigen is unknown. Sorting produced populations that all topped 98% purity. This entry is derived from a study of beta chain features in type 1 diabetes. Study-level information: Healthy donors, compared against patients, showed similar age, gender and cell yields.

Findings and limits, study-wide: When Type 1 diabetes patients were examined, their TCRB CDR3s proved moderately but significantly shorter in all four CD4+ subsets. VDJ junctions in type 1 diabetes patients carried more deletions and fewer insertions.

V was pared by 4 bases and J by 7 bases, with 9 bases of the junction left unmatched. This CDR3 spans 13 amino acids. Germline CDR1 is SQVTM and CDR2 is ANQGSEA. Expressed TCRB transcripts were sequenced after all isolated RNA was converted to cDNA. TCRdb's copy holds only in-frame clones and misses some; the assay was immunoSEQ multiplex PCR. This repertoire shows 300,000 to 400,000 clones, 8% to 10% found once; its top ten account for about 0.64%. The TCR sequence derives from a man younger than 45 with type 1 diabetes. Sequenced input: central memory CD4+ T cells from blood. V and J are TRBV29-1 and TRBJ1-1; 7 nucleotides match TRBD1. CDR3 residues: CSVGNSGGGEAFF. Written as DNA, the CDR3 is TGCAGCGTTGGAAATTCAGGGGGGGGTGAAGCTTTCTTT.